The sequence of this T cell receptor beta chain was determined in a study of shared clonotypes between healthy human individuals. Points on this clone: Its antigen remains unidentified.

Study-level findings and limits: Shared across a few donors were around 5% of the naive CD4 clonotypes.

Terminally differentiated effector memory CD45RA+ cells were left out of the naive CD8 fraction, which was CD45RO-negative and positively selected for CCR7. Per germline, CDR1 MNHEY and CDR2 SMNVEV (reference sequence). V shed 6 bases and J shed 11 bases, with 25 bases lying between them. The CDR3 consists of 15 residues. Only in-frame clones appear in the TCRdb table, and some are missing; sequencing was by immunoSEQ multiplex PCR. The sample shows millions of clones, less than 95% of them seen only once. This chain uses TRBV27 with TRBJ1-2; no definite D call. The sequence derives from a man aged 18 to 35 in good health. Sequencing used naive CD8+ T cells sorted from blood. Here the CDR3 reads CASSPEAGNPTQYTF. Written as DNA, the CDR3 is TGTGCCAGCAGCCCAGAAGCCGGCAACCCCACGCAATACACCTTC.